Below, 18 T cell receptor beta chains from the same sample are listed, as sequenced in a study of blood T cell repertoires in COVID-19. Sequencing used immunoSEQ multiplex PCR; TCRdb keeps in-frame clones, though not all of them. Here the sample spans 350,000 or so clones, approximately 88% being singletons. Specimen: peripheral blood. These receptors came from a woman in her thirties with COVID-19, enrolled during active disease.

CDR3 sequence: CASSAGTGTYEQYF. CDR3 coding DNA: TGTGCCAGCAGCGCCGGGACAGGTACCTACGAGCAGTACTTC. The V and J genes are TRBV5-6 and TRBJ2-7; 8 bases agree with TRBD1. This CDR3 has 14 residues. Germline CDR1 is SGHDT and CDR2 is YYEEEE. With 4 bases clipped from V and 2 bases from J, the junction kept 5 bases outside the gene matches. Based on the CDR3 plus reference TRBV5-6 and TRBJ2-7, the full variable domain is DAGVTQSPTHLIKTRGQQVTLRCSPKSGHDTVSWYQQALGQGPQFIFQYYEEEERQRGNFPDRFSGHQFPNYSSELNVNALLLGDSALYLCASSAGTGTYEQYFGPGTRLTVT.

The J gene is TRBJ1-5, the V gene TRBV7-2; 7 nucleotides match TRBD1. CDR3 length equals 14 residues. Germline-derived CDR1 and CDR2 are SGHTA and FQGNSA. The J segment lost 6 bases and the V segment lost 5 bases, leaving 7 bases of the junction unmatched. The CDR3 coding sequence is TGTGCCAGCAGCCCGACAGGGAGCGGTCAGCCCCAGCATTTT. Residues: CASSPTGSGQPQHF.

V and J are TRBV4-1 and TRBJ2-1, with TRBD1 matching 10 bases. CDR1 is MGHRA, CDR2 YSYEKL, per germline. Trimming cost V 0 bases and J 7 bases; bases outside gene matches: 9. The CDR3 extends over 17 amino acids. In nucleotides, the CDR3 is TGCGCCAGCAGCCAAGAACCCAGGACAGGGGGGGTTAATGAGCAGTTCTTC. Translating gives CASSQEPRTGGVNEQFF.

The rearrangement joins TRBV2 to TRBJ2-7, with TRBD2 matching 10 bases. Germline CDR1 reads SNHLY; CDR2 reads FYNNEI. This CDR3 comprises 15 residues. Trimming took 4 bases from V and 4 from J; bases not matched to a gene: 7. The DNA for the CDR3 is TGTGCCAGCAGTGTAGGAGCGGGGGGGACTTACGAGCAGTACTTC. This gives the protein CASSVGAGGTYEQYF.

The rearrangement joins TRBV27 to TRBJ1-6; weak D call: TRBD1 (5 bases). In germline, CDR1 is MNHEY, CDR2 SMNVEV (reference sequence). The CDR3 length is 12 residues. The V and J ends lost 2 bases and 9 bases respectively, with 5 bases between them. The CDR3: CASSLGASPLHF. The CDR3 region has the DNA TGTGCCAGCAGTTTAGGGGCTTCACCCCTCCACTTT.

The CDR3 coding sequence is TGTGCCAGTAGTACCCAGGGGGATCAGCCCCAGCATTTT. Amino acid sequence: CASSTQGDQPQHF. The V gene is TRBV19, the J gene TRBJ1-5; 7 bases line up with TRBD1. This CDR3 is 13 amino acids long. After removal of 4 bases from V and 5 bases from J, the junction contained 2 bases not matched to a gene. Germline V gene lookup returns CDR1 LNHDA and CDR2 SQIVND (reference sequence).

The genes are TRBV5-8 and TRBJ1-5, with D possibly matching TRBD1 (5 bases). The CDR3 is 15 residues long. Germline CDR1 SGHTS, CDR2 YDEGEE. Trimming took 0 bases from V and 2 from J, leaving 9 bases between them. The CDR3 bases are TGTGCCAGCAGCTTGGGGGGCTTTGGCAATCAGCCCCAGCATTTT. Amino acids: CASSLGGFGNQPQHF. The complete variable domain, with remaining parts taken from reference TRBV5-8 and TRBJ1-5, reads EAGVTQSPTHLIKTRGQQATLRCSPISGHTSVYWYQQALGLGLQFLLWYDEGEERNRGNFPPRFSGRQFPNYSSELNVNALELEDSALYLCASSLGGFGNQPQHFGDGTRLSIL.

In this sample, this clone turned up once. The rearrangement uses TRBV6-2 or TRBV6-3 and TRBJ1-1; D is unclear. From germline, CDR1 is MNHEY and CDR2 SVGEGT. The ends were cut back, 5 bases at V and 7 bases at J, with 8 bases in the middle. This CDR3 has 11 amino acids. The CDR3 sequence: CASSQIGEAFF. The CDR3, as DNA: TGTGCCAGCAGTCAAATCGGTGAAGCTTTCTTT.

This chain uses TRBV7-9 with TRBJ1-5, with TRBD1 identical over 8 bases. The CDR3 runs to 13 residues. Per the germline V gene, CDR1 is SEHNR and CDR2 is FQNEAQ (reference sequence). V lost 5 bases, J lost 7 bases, and 4 bases stayed unmatched. CDR3 sequence reads: CASSQGAEQPQHF. The CDR3 DNA reads as TGTGCCAGCAGCCAGGGGGCGGAACAGCCCCAGCATTTT.

V gene TRBV19 combines with J gene TRBJ1-5, with D possibly matching TRBD1 (6 bases). The CDR3 loop spans 16 amino acids. CDR1 LNHDA and CDR2 SQIVND come from the germline V gene (reference sequence). The V end lost 8 bases, the J end lost 2 bases, and 19 bases lay between the germline ends. The CDR3 DNA reads as TGTGCCAGTCAGCCTCAAGCTGCAGGGGGCAATCAGCCCCAGCATTTT. Protein sequence: CASQPQAAGGNQPQHF. The entire variable domain, with the rest obtained from reference TRBV19 and TRBJ1-5, is as follows: DGGITQSPKYLFRKEGQNVTLSCEQNLNHDAMYWYRQDPGQGLRLIYYSQIVNDFQKGDIAEGYSVSREKKESFPLTVTSAQKNPTAFYLCASQPQAAGGNQPQHFGDGTRLSIL.

V is TRBV5-4 and J is TRBJ1-1; TRBD1 might be the D (5 bases). V dropped 3 bases and J dropped 0 bases, with 9 bases sitting between them. This CDR3 has 14 amino acids. CDR1 SGHNT and CDR2 YYREEE come from the germline V gene (reference sequence). Written as DNA, the CDR3 is TGTGCCAGCAGCTGGGGCCAAATGAACACTGAAGCTTTCTTT. Encoded protein: CASSWGQMNTEAFF. The full variable domain, its missing parts supplied by reference TRBV5-4 and TRBJ1-1, is ETGVTQSPTHLIKTRGQQVTLRCSSQSGHNTVSWYQQALGQGPQFIFQYYREEENGRGNFPPRFSGLQFPNYSSELNVNALELDDSALYLCASSWGQMNTEAFFGQGTRLTVV.

This chain joins TRBV6-2 or TRBV6-3 and TRBJ2-7; TRBD1 is a possible D gene (6 bases). With 3 bases removed from V and 5 bases from J, the gap between germline ends came to 11 bases. Germline V CDR1 and CDR2: MNHEY, SVGEGT. The CDR3 has 13 residues. The CDR3 DNA is TGTGCCAGCAGTTATAGGGGGATCAACGAGCAGTACTTC. This encodes CASSYRGINEQYF.

V is TRBV6-5 and J is TRBJ2-3; TRBD1 might be the D (5 bases). The CDR3 is made up of 15 amino acids. CDR1 is MNHEY and CDR2 is SVGAGI in the germline V gene. V shed 8 bases and J shed 2 bases, with 17 bases lying between them. CDR3 in amino acids: CASSGRGRLTDTQYF. The CDR3 DNA is TGTGCCAGCTCCGGAAGGGGCAGGCTCACAGATACGCAGTATTTT.

The V gene is TRBV28, the J gene TRBJ1-2, with unresolved D. CDR1 is MDHEN and CDR2 is SYDVKM in the germline V gene. The length of the CDR3 is 11 residues. V was cut by 6 bases and J by 3 bases, with 5 bases left in between. CDR3 nucleotides: TGTGCCAGCAGCCTAGACTATGGCTACACCTTC. Translating it yields CASSLDYGYTF.

The rearrangement links TRBV7-8 to TRBJ2-3; D call uncertain. V was shortened by 5 bases and J by 11 bases, with 14 bases between the two germline ends. CDR3 size: 12 residues. CDR1 and CDR2 (germline): SGHVS, FQNEAQ. The CDR3 loop reads CASSHGPRGQYF. CDR3 bases: TGTGCCAGCAGCCACGGCCCCCGCGGGCAGTATTTT.

The rearrangement uses TRBV27 and TRBJ2-2; the match to TRBD2 covers 9 bases. This CDR3 region has 15 residues. Germline values: CDR1 MNHEY, CDR2 SMNVEV (reference sequence). With V trimmed by 2 bases and J by 4 bases, 2 bases remained unmatched. The CDR3 reads CASSLRGGGTGELFF. The CDR3 DNA sequence: TGTGCCAGCAGTTTACGCGGGGGGGGCACCGGGGAGCTGTTTTTT.

The chain employs TRBV2 and TRBJ1-5, with 8 bases matching TRBD1. The V segment lost 5 bases and the J segment 5 bases; nucleotides outside the gene matches: 5. In germline, CDR1 is SNHLY, CDR2 FYNNEI. The CDR3 runs 14 residues. CDR3 region: CASSSQGGDQPQHF. The CDR3 DNA follows: TGTGCCAGCAGTTCACAGGGGGGGGATCAGCCCCAGCATTTT.

This clone has more than one count but fewer than ten. The chain links TRBV6-6 to TRBJ2-1; 7 bases are shared with TRBD1. Germline values: CDR1 MNHNY, CDR2 SVGAGI (reference sequence). V lost 6 bases and J lost 14; bases outside the gene matches: 7. The CDR3 sequence is 11 residues long. CDR3 region: CASSYDRVEFF. The CDR3 coding sequence is TGTGCCAGCAGCTACGACAGGGTGGAGTTCTTC.